What follows describes a single T cell receptor (beta chain). Antigen unknown. This specimen belongs to a study of T-cell reconstitution after alpha-beta-depleted transplantation in children. Study results and caveats: There were some patients whose high TCRbeta diversity at day 60 came from surviving recipient T cells and thymic progenitors. It was newly produced T cells that mostly accounted for T-cell counts and diversity one year after transplant.

CDR3 length equals 18 residues. The V gene end was trimmed by 6 bases and the J gene end by 0 bases; junction bases not matched to a gene: 4. During its preparation, the TCRbeta library received unique molecular identifiers. In TCRdb, the PCR reads were re-called with MiXCR into one record per CDR3 protein. The sample lists 60,000 to 85,000 distinct CDR3 sequences; approximately 18% were seen once. This TCR was recovered from a male patient under 10 years old who had a stem cell transplant for acute lymphoblastic leukemia, so the T cells may come from the graft donor. This specimen was PBMCs, mostly from graft donor cells, taken 360 days after TCRalphabeta/CD19-depleted stem cell transplant. J is TRBJ2-2 and V is TRBV12-3 or TRBV12-4; 16 nucleotides match TRBD2. The CDR3 bases are TGTGCCAGCAGCCAGGGGACTAGCGGGAGGGCGAACACCGGGGAGCTGTTTTTT. Encoded protein: CASSQGTSGRANTGELFF.